This T cell receptor beta chain was obtained from a study of monozygotic twins with inflammatory bowel disease. General study findings and limits: Among the T cells, different subtypes could not be distinguished. In these data, no single strong IBD-associated signal or clonotype received support.

For this clonotype: Its antigen is unknown.

Germline assignment: CDR1 KGHSH and CDR2 LQKENI. The length of the CDR3 is 14 residues. TCRdb processed the 5' RACE reads again and assigns one entry to each CDR3 protein, with no DNA. Recorded for this sample: around 210,000 distinct CDR3 sequences. The chain is built from TRBV18 and TRBJ1-4; the D call of TRBD1 rests on TCRdb alone, since no DNA is present to check it. The sequenced material came from blood. This TCR was sampled from a human donor with ulcerative colitis or Crohn's disease, or a healthy co-twin of an affected twin (not recorded which). This chain's CDR3 is CASSPPAQGEKLFF.